This T cell receptor beta chain was captured by sequencing in a study of Graves' ophthalmopathy and Graves' hyperthyroidism listed by TCRdb under 2018. For the wider study: Stable hyperthyroidism was defined as no progression to ophthalmopathy within 18 months of follow-up. An independent validation cohort was composed of approximately 19 hyperthyroidism patients and about 17 patients who later progressed from hyperthyroidism to ophthalmopathy. Once sampling was done, hyperthyroidism patients were given methimazole at a starting dose of 30 mg daily, while ophthalmopathy patients were given high-dose intravenous methylprednisolone. The study used signatures of the TCR beta repertoire to tell Graves' ophthalmopathy apart from Graves' hyperthyroidism and to predict which patients would progress to ophthalmopathy. A discovery set of 95 to 100 patients (43 ophthalmopathy, 55 to 65 stable hyperthyroidism) was enrolled to explore V-J signatures distinguishing ophthalmopathy from hyperthyroidism. In total, approximately 130 blood samples were TCR-sequenced: 43 ophthalmopathy, around 75 hyperthyroidism and some 17 hyperthyroidism-to-ophthalmopathy patients. T-cell repertoires of thyroid tissue and blood were compared in about 6 hyperthyroidism patients.

For repertoire sequencing, the TCR beta CDR3 regions were amplified from RNA transcripts. A first-round RT-PCR used HTBI primers with the Qiagen OneStep RT-PCR kit, followed by a second-round multiplex PCR, size selection and purification. Libraries were sequenced paired-end with 100 bp reads on an Illumina HiSeq2000. In the paper's pipeline: Reads were processed with SOAPnuke, discarding reads with adapters, uncalled bases, mean Phred below 15, or no exact constant-primer or identifier match. High-quality paired reads were merged with COPE v1.2.5. Each unique nucleotide sequence was defined as a clonotype, and clonotypes were aligned to IMGT TRB V, D and J references with MiTCR v1.1. Only V-J combinations with frequency above 0.0001 were analysed, covering around 99% of repertoires. For each V-J combination, a TCR clonal expansion and chaos score was defined as the ratio of F50 clonal expansion to chaos observed in the TCRdist matrix. Welch's t-statistics and random forest were used to reduce features to over ten V-J combinations, which were fed into a naive Bayes classifier. The similarity between thyroid and blood repertoires was quantified using the Morisita-Horn index. TCRdb reprocessing: public reads trimmed at Q25 with fastp, clones called with MiXCR, in-frame beta chains kept. Entries are consolidated by CDR3 protein sequence, retaining the most common genes and DNA. TCRdb, not the original authors, processed these V and J calls. The sample table contains around 1.1 million distinct CDR3 sequences; only one count was recorded for less than 45% of them. Around 10% of the sample goes to the ten largest clones.

Points on this clonotype: The clone's antigen remains unknown. No base quality values were provided; no much bigger clone lies one nucleotide off.

The junction carries 16 bases between V and J, which are trimmed by 6 bases and 4 bases respectively. The germline V gene gives CDR1 as SGHTA and CDR2 as FQGTGA. The CDR3 holds 14 amino acids from the cysteine to the phenylalanine. The only DNA kept is the CDR3, 42 bases in frame from the first base. Overall study results and their limits: Sample size was not statistically predetermined, and group allocation was not concealed from the investigators. Ophthalmopathy was separated from stable hyperthyroidism by the 13-signature model with 85% to 90% sensitivity and about 83% specificity in cross-validation and with 80%/75% in the test set. Most expanded thyroid clonotypes with frequency above 0.001 were also detected in blood, suggesting blood repertoires may reflect the thyroid immune response. In validation, the model predicted ophthalmopathy progression with about 71% sensitivity and approximately 72% specificity; roughly 12 predicted patients were CT-confirmed with GO in a median of approximately 6.5 months.

The hyperthyroidism patients were 18 to 65 years old and newly diagnosed, with a disease duration of less than 2 months. Patients were excluded if they had other autoimmune diseases, uncontrolled infections, pregnancy or lactation. Clinical symptoms, serum thyroxine, TRAb, thyroid ultrasound and orbital computed tomography formed the basis of the diagnosis. Trizol reagent was used to extract the total RNA, and its quality was then checked on an Agilent 2100 Bioanalyzer. This clonotype was obtained from an adult man with Graves' hyperthyroidism. The chain joins TRBV7-3 to TRBJ2-7, with no D gene named confidently. Sequencing input: peripheral blood or thyroid tissue (not recorded which). This receptor carries the CDR3 CASSLSPVNYEQYF. The nucleotides read TGTGCCAGCAGTTTATCCCCGGTCAATTACGAGCAGTACTTC.